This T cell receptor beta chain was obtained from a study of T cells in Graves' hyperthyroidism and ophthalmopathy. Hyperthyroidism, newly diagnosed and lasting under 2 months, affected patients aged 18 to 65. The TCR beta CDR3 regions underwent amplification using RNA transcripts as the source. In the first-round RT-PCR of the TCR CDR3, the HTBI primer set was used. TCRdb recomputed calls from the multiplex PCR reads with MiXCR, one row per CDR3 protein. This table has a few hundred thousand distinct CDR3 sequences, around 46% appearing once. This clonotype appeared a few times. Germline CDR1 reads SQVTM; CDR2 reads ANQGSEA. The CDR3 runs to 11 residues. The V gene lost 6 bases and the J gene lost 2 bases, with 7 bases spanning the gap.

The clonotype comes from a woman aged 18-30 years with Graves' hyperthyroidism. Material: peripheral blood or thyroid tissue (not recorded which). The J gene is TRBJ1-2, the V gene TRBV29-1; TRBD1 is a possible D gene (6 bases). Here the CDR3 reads CSVGQNYGYTF. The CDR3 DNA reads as TGCAGCGTCGGACAGAACTATGGCTACACCTTC.